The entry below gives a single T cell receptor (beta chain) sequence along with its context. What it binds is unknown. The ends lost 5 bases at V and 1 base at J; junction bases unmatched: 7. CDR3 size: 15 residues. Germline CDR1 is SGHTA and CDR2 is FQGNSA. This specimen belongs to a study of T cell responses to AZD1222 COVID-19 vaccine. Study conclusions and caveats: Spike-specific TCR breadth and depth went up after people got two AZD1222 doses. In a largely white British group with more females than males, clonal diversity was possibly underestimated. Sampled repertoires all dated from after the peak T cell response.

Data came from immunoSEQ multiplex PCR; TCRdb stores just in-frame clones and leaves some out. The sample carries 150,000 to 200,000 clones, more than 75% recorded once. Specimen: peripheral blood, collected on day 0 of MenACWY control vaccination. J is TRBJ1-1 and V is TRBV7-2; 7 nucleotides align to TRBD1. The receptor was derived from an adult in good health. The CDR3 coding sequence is TGTGCCAGCAGCCTCCGGGACAGCTCGAACACTGAAGCTTTCTTT. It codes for CASSLRDSSNTEAFF.